This T cell receptor beta chain was retrieved from a study of blood T cell repertoires in COVID-19. Background on the study: Collection of acute and convalescent COVID-19 samples took place in the United States, Italy and Spain.

In this sample, this clone turned up a few times. Germline V gene lookup returns CDR1 MNHEY and CDR2 SMNVEV (reference sequence). Trimming took 2 bases from V and 8 from J; bases not matched to a gene: 7. This CDR3 contains 15 residues. Authors' methods: Scientists estimated how many nucleated cells there were by amplifying reference gene primers. The protocol was immunoSEQ multiplex PCR, while the TCRdb copy is restricted to in-frame clones and leaves out a portion. D and trimming were read from the DNA, whereas the V and J calls and clone size are those reported in that table. In the table there are around 280,000 clones, roughly 90% of which are singletons.

This TCR was recovered from a woman under 40 with COVID-19, enrolled during active disease. This chain connects TRBV27 to TRBJ2-1, with 9 bases matching TRBD2. Sample: peripheral blood. In nucleotides, the CDR3 is TGTGCCAGCAGTTTAAGCGGGGGGCCGGTGGATGAGCAGTTCTTC. It is translated as CASSLSGGPVDEQFF.